This record looks at one TCR beta chain sequence and its context. The source of the sample is a study of blood T cell repertoires in COVID-19. Whole-study context: Spain, Italy and the United States supplied samples that represented acute and convalescent COVID-19. PBMCs, B-cell-depleted T cells, or T cells provided the cDNA or gDNA that made up the material.

Study processing details: Reference gene primer amplification in the assay estimated nucleated cell counts. Profiled with immunoSEQ multiplex PCR; TCRdb holds only in-frame clones, not every one. The DNA gave D and trimming, while V, J and clone size come from that table. The sample yields some 260,000 clones, under 95% seen once. Individuals aged about 18 to 95 years were recruited from approximately 22 US areas. The CDR3 has 13 amino acids. The germline V gene has CDR1 SNHLY and CDR2 FYNNEI. V dropped 7 bases and J dropped 5 bases, with 14 bases sitting between them. This clonotype was obtained from a woman aged 18-30 years who had recovered from COVID-19. The sequenced sample consisted of PBMCs or T cells enriched from blood (not recorded which). V is TRBV2 and J is TRBJ1-1, with D perhaps TRBD1 (6 bases). The CDR3 here is CASIAGVETEAFF. The CDR3 nucleotides read TGTGCCAGCATAGCAGGGGTCGAAACTGAAGCTTTCTTT.